This T cell receptor beta chain was recorded in a study of blood T cell repertoires in COVID-19. V was clipped by 3 bases and J by 6 bases; unmatched bases: 9. This CDR3 contains 16 residues. CDR1 and CDR2 from the germline V gene are LGHDT and YNNKEL (reference sequence). Methods used by the authors: The authors estimated nucleated cell counts from reference gene primer amplification. The method was immunoSEQ multiplex PCR; TCRdb's version includes in-frame clones alone and lacks a portion of them. The DNA was the basis for D and trimming; V, J and clone size are from that table. The data show about 440,000 clones, 80% to 90% seen once.

J is TRBJ2-2 and V is TRBV3-1 (or the pseudogene TRBV3-2), with 8 bases that match TRBD1. The TCR was taken from a woman aged 25 to 39 with acute or convalescent COVID-19. The specimen sequenced was peripheral blood. The CDR3 region has the DNA TGTGCCAGCAGCCAGGAACAGGGGGGAATCGCCGGGGAGCTGTTTTTT. It is translated as CASSQEQGGIAGELFF.